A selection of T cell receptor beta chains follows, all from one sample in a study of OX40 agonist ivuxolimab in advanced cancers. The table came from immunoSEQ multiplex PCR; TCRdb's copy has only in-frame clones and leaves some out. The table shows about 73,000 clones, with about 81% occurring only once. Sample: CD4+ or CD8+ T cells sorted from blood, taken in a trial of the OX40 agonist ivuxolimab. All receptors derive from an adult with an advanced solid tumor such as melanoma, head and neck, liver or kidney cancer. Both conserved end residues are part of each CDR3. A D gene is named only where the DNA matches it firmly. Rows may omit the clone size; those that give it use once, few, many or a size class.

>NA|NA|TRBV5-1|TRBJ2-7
CASGEQGGLGSYEQYF
TGCGCCAGCGGGGAACAGGGAGGGTTGGGGTCTTACGAGCAGTACTTC
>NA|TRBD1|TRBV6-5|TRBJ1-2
CASSYHRQGNYGYTF
TGTGCCAGCAGTTACCACAGACAGGGGAACTATGGCTACACCTTC
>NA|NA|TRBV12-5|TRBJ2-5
CASGLRLEETQYF
TGTGCTAGTGGCCTCAGGCTAGAAGAGACCCAGTACTTC
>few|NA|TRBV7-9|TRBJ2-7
CASSLTSSWGSYEQYF
TGTGCCAGCAGCTTAACCTCTTCTTGGGGGTCCTACGAGCAGTACTTC
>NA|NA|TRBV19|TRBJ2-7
CASSIGGTGSYEQYF
TGTGCCAGTAGTATAGGGGGAACAGGCTCCTACGAGCAGTACTTC
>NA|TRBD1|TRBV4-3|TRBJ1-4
CASSSRTGSNEKLFF
TGCGCCAGCAGCTCACGGACAGGTAGTAATGAAAAACTGTTTTTT
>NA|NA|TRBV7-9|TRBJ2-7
CASSLSGLHYEQYF
TGTGCCAGCAGCTTATCGGGACTTCACTACGAGCAGTACTTC
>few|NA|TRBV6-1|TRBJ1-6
CASIRSGTHSPLHF
TGTGCCAGCATCAGATCAGGGACCCATTCACCCCTCCACTTT
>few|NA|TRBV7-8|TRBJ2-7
CASSLGWGRETYEQYF
TGTGCCAGCAGCTTAGGTTGGGGCAGGGAGACCTACGAGCAGTACTTC
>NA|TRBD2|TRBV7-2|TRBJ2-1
CASSLVPSGRVANEQFF
TGTGCCAGCAGCTTAGTCCCTAGCGGGAGGGTGGCCAATGAGCAGTTCTTC
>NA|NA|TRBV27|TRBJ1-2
CASSSWNVGGRGYGYTF
TGTGCCAGCAGTTCCTGGAATGTAGGAGGACGGGGCTATGGCTACACCTTC
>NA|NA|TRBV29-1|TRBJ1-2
CSVEEQGRGYTF
TGCAGCGTTGAAGAACAGGGTCGTGGCTACACCTTC
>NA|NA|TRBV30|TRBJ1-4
CACEGPQRGEKLFF
TGTGCCTGCGAGGGACCCCAGAGGGGTGAAAAACTGTTTTTT
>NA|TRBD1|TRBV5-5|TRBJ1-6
CASSPDRSSYNSPLHF
TGTGCCAGCAGCCCGGACAGGAGCTCCTATAATTCACCCCTCCACTTT
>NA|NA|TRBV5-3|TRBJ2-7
CARSYLHSYEQYF
TGTGCCAGAAGCTATCTTCATTCCTACGAGCAGTACTTC
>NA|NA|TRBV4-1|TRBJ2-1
CASSHPQLASSPEQFF
TGCGCCAGCAGCCACCCTCAGCTAGCATCATCCCCTGAGCAGTTCTTC
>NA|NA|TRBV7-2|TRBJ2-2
CASSRSQARELFF
TGTGCCAGCAGCAGGAGCCAGGCGCGGGAGCTGTTTTTT
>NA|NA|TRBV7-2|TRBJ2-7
CASSLASSYEQYF
TGTGCCAGCAGCTTAGCTAGCTCCTACGAGCAGTACTTC
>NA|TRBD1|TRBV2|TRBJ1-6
CASSEQGARNSPLHF
TGTGCCAGCAGTGAACAGGGGGCGCGGAATTCACCCCTCCACTTT
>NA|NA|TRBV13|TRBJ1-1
CASSLEGLNTEAFF
TGTGCCAGCAGCTTAGAAGGTCTGAACACTGAAGCTTTCTTT
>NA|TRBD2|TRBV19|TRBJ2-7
CASSELAGDVREQYF
TGTGCCAGTAGTGAACTAGCGGGAGATGTGCGCGAGCAGTACTTC
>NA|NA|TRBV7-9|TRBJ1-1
CASSQGDTLWYEAFF
TGTGCCAGCAGCCAAGGGGACACTCTTTGGTACGAAGCTTTCTTT
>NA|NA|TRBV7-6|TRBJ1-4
CASSLARGKLFF
TGTGCCAGCAGCTTAGCGCGGGGAAAACTGTTTTTT
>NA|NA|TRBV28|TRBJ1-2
CASSPLDGGYGYTF
TGTGCCAGCAGTCCATTGGACGGAGGCTATGGCTACACCTTC
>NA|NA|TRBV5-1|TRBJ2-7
CASSLAFLGEQYF
TGCGCCAGCAGCTTGGCCTTTTTAGGGGAGCAGTACTTC
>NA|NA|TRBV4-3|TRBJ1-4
CASSQDIRGAGEKLFF
TGCGCCAGCAGCCAAGATATCCGGGGAGCGGGTGAAAAACTGTTTTTT
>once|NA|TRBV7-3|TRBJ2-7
CASSLRTASEQYF
TGTGCCAGCAGCTTAAGGACTGCAAGCGAGCAGTACTTC
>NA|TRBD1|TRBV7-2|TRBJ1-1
CASSQIQGMNTEAFF
TGTGCCAGCAGCCAGATACAGGGGATGAACACTGAAGCTTTCTTT
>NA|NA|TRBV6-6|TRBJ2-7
CASSYRGSFSEQYF
TGTGCCAGCAGTTACCGAGGCAGCTTCAGCGAGCAGTACTTC